Below are 27 T cell receptor beta chains sequenced from a single sample in a study of T cells after yellow fever vaccination. MiXCR, applied by TCRdb to the 5' RACE reads, yields one record per CDR3 protein. In the table there are around 200,000 distinct CDR3 sequences, roughly 11% of which are singletons. The input for sequencing was CD8+ T cells sorted from PBMCs, taken 15 days after the yellow fever booster vaccination. These receptors all come from a man younger than 30 who received the YFV17D yellow fever vaccine.

The genes are TRBV7-6 and TRBJ2-3; D is ambiguous. The CDR3 has 15 amino acids. Trimming took 5 bases from V and 0 from J, leaving 12 bases between them. Germline CDR1 reads SGHVS; CDR2 reads FNYEAQ. The chain's CDR3 is CASSQTTISTDTQYF. The CDR3 coding sequence is TGTGCCAGCAGCCAGACGACAATAAGCACAGATACGCAGTATTTT.

This clonotype was detected a few times. The V gene is TRBV7-9, the J gene TRBJ2-1; D is perhaps TRBD1 (6 bases). Germline loops: CDR1 SEHNR, CDR2 FQNEAQ (reference sequence). The CDR3 runs to 10 residues. The ends were cut back, 6 bases at V and 13 bases at J, with 10 bases in the middle. The CDR3, as DNA: TGTGCCAGCAGTAGACAGGCACAGTTCTTC. Its translation is CASSRQAQFF.

This clonotype was detected ten times or more. This rearrangement joins TRBV15 to TRBJ2-5; D uncertain. Germline V gene sequence: CDR1 LNHNV, CDR2 YYDKDF (reference sequence). V lost 1 base and J lost 1, with 4 bases in between. The CDR3 is 13 residues long. The CDR3 loop is CATSRGFQETQYF. The CDR3 region has the DNA TGTGCCACCAGCAGAGGATTCCAAGAGACCCAGTACTTC.

This sequence joins TRBV20-1 and TRBJ2-5; TRBD1 matches 7 bases. V lost 0 bases, J lost 5 bases, and 18 bases stayed unmatched. The CDR3 contains 18 residues. Germline-derived CDR1 and CDR2 are DFQATT and SNEGSKA (reference sequence). The CDR3 protein is CSARDPTGWGQPLETQYF. In nucleotides, the CDR3 is TGCAGTGCTAGAGACCCGACAGGTTGGGGACAGCCATTGGAGACCCAGTACTTC.

This clonotype was found a few times. The chain combines TRBV7-9 with TRBJ1-1; D unclear. Trimming removed 0 bases at V and 11 bases at J, with 10 bases between. This CDR3 is 12 amino acids long. CDR1 is SEHNR, CDR2 FQNEAQ, per germline (reference sequence). The CDR3 spells CASSLASLGAFF. The CDR3 DNA reads TGTGCCAGCAGCTTAGCAAGCCTCGGGGCTTTCTTT.

The rearrangement joins TRBV27 to TRBJ2-7, with D uncertain. Germline V gene lookup returns CDR1 MNHEY and CDR2 SMNVEV (reference sequence). Trimming stripped 2 bases from V and 0 bases from J, with 8 bases between. There are 14 residues in the CDR3. CDR3 region: CASSLTPSSYEQYV. CDR3 DNA: TGTGCCAGCAGTTTAACCCCGAGCTCCTACGAGCAGTACGTC.

The chain recombines TRBV21-1 with TRBJ1-1; TRBD1, the table's D call, was not compared with the DNA. TRBV21-1 is a known pseudogene. The CDR3 spans 18 residues. CDR3 sequence (DNA): TGTGCCAGCAGCAAAGCGGCAGGGACAGGGGAGACGAACACTGAAGCTTTCTTT. Protein product: CASSKAAGTGETNTEAFF.

V gene TRBV7-9 combines with J gene TRBJ1-4; no clear D gene. Trimming took off 7 bases at V and 5 bases at J, with 11 bases between the two ends. Germline CDR1 and CDR2: SEHNR and FQNEAQ (reference sequence). This CDR3 is 13 amino acids long. This CDR3 is CASTLGGNEKLFF. The CDR3 DNA sequence: TGTGCCAGCACCCTGGGAGGGAATGAAAAACTGTTTTTT.

This rearrangement joins TRBV5-6 to TRBJ1-2, with 9 bases identical to TRBD1. V shed 4 bases and J 0 bases; nucleotides not matched to a gene: 13. This CDR3 is built from 18 residues. The germline V gene encodes CDR1 SGHDT and CDR2 YYEEEE. The CDR3 region has the DNA TGTGCCAGCAGCGACCGGGACAGGGTTCCTTCATCTAACTATGGCTACACCTTC. Translated, it gives CASSDRDRVPSSNYGYTF.

This clonotype was seen only a few times. The V call is TRBV5-5, the J call TRBJ2-2, with 8 bases that match TRBD1. The CDR3 spans 15 residues. With V trimmed by 4 bases and J by 6 bases, 8 bases remained unmatched. Per the germline V gene, CDR1 is SGHKS and CDR2 is YYEKEE (reference sequence). The CDR3 DNA reads TGTGCCAGCAGCCTCGGGACAGGTCTTCCCGGGGAGCTGTTTTTT. It yields the protein CASSLGTGLPGELFF. Full variable domain (rest looked up from reference TRBV5-5 and TRBJ2-2): DAGVTQSPTHLIKTRGQQVTLRCSPISGHKSVSWYQQVLGQGPQFIFQYYEKEERGRGNFPDRFSARQFPNYSSELNVNALLLGDSALYLCASSLGTGLPGELFFGEGSRLTVL.

V is TRBV29-1 and J is TRBJ2-2; TRBD2 matches 7 bases. V shed 7 bases, J shed 5 bases, and the junction held 1 base outside the gene matches. The CDR3 is 11 residues long. The germline V gene encodes CDR1 SQVTM and CDR2 ANQGSEA. Here the CDR3 reads CSGGGTGELFF. In nucleotides, the CDR3 is TGCAGCGGGGGGGGGACCGGGGAGCTGTTTTTT.

V usage is TRBV29-1 and J usage is TRBJ1-3; maybe TRBD1 (6 bases). The V end lost 7 bases, the J end lost 9 bases, and 13 bases lay between the germline ends. CDR1 is SQVTM and CDR2 is ANQGSEA in the germline V gene. This CDR3 comprises 11 residues. For the CDR3, the DNA is TGCAGCGCTTTCAGGGGTAGCACCATATATTTT. Its protein product is CSAFRGSTIYF.

The chain couples TRBV6-1 to TRBJ1-2; possibly TRBD1 for D (5 bases). The CDR3 is 15 amino acids. V was trimmed by 5 bases and J by 2 bases, leaving 15 bases between them. CDR1 MNHNS and CDR2 SASEGT come from the germline V gene. CDR3 DNA: TGTGCCAGCAGTCAAAGCCCATGGGACAACTATGGCTACACCTTC. Protein: CASSQSPWDNYGYTF.

This clonotype was seen more than once but under ten times. This chain uses TRBV14 with TRBJ1-2; maybe TRBD1 (6 bases). The germline V gene has CDR1 SGHDN and CDR2 FVKESK. Between the trimmed V and J ends, which lost 1 base and 5 bases, there was a span of 14 bases. The CDR3 sequence is 15 residues long. The CDR3 bases are TGTGCCAGCAGCCAAGGCCGGAGGGGGGTTTATGGCTACACCTTC. Translated, it gives CASSQGRRGVYGYTF.

A few counts support this clonotype. The V gene is TRBV5-5, the J gene TRBJ1-2, with D possibly being TRBD1 (6 bases). Germline assignment: CDR1 SGHKS and CDR2 YYEKEE (reference sequence). The CDR3 totals 17 residues. V was pared by 1 base and J by 7 bases, with 23 bases between. CDR3 bases: TGTGCCAGCAGCTTGCTTGGTGCCCACGACAGGATGCGTGGCTACACCTTC. It translates to CASSLLGAHDRMRGYTF.

This chain joins TRBV27 and TRBJ1-2; D is possibly TRBD1 (5 bases). Germline loops: CDR1 MNHEY, CDR2 SMNVEV (reference sequence). The CDR3 spans 13 residues. Deletions cut 4 bases from V and 8 bases from J, with 14 bases between. The CDR3 DNA sequence: TGTGCCAGCAGTTCTTCTTCTACAGGAGGCTACACCTTC. The encoded protein is CASSSSSTGGYTF.

This chain links TRBV5-6 with TRBJ2-7; D is unclear. The V gene's germline CDR1 is SGHDT and CDR2 YYEEEE. V was cut by 0 bases and J by 1 base, with 8 bases left in between. The CDR3 loop spans 14 amino acids. The DNA of the CDR3 is TGTGCCAGCAGCTTGGGTATTGGATCCTACGAGCAGTACTTC. Its translation: CASSLGIGSYEQYF.

This clonotype was picked up many times. V gene TRBV24-1 combines with J gene TRBJ2-3; D not resolved. Germline V gives CDR1 KGHDR, CDR2 SFDVKD. Trimming pared 1 base from V and 2 bases from J, leaving 9 bases between. CDR3 length: 15 amino acids. The CDR3: CATSDLTDNTDTQYF. The CDR3 DNA sequence: TGTGCCACCAGTGATTTAACAGACAACACAGATACGCAGTATTTT.

This clonotype turned up a few times. The chain is built from TRBV6-5 and TRBJ2-2; no clear D gene. Germline lookup yields CDR1 MNHEY and CDR2 SVGAGI. The CDR3 totals 14 residues. Trimming shortened V by 0 bases and J by 8 bases, and 10 bases separated the two germline ends. The CDR3 loop reads CASSYSEGFGELFF. In DNA form, the CDR3 reads TGTGCCAGCAGTTACTCGGAAGGGTTTGGGGAGCTGTTTTTT.

In this sample, this clonotype turned up many times. V and J are TRBV23-1 and TRBJ2-3; D ambiguous. TRBV23-1 is flagged as an ORF with uncertain function. V shed 8 bases and J shed 1 base, with 13 bases lying between them. The CDR3 is made up of 14 amino acids. CDR3 nucleotide sequence: TGCGCCAGCCGGAGTCCGACTCGCACAGATACGCAGTATTTT. Translated, it gives CASRSPTRTDTQYF.

The table lists this clonotype with a few counts. This sequence joins TRBV7-9 and TRBJ2-6, with D possibly being TRBD2 (6 bases). This CDR3 contains 16 residues. Per the germline V gene, CDR1 is SEHNR and CDR2 is FQNEAQ (reference sequence). Trimming shortened V by 3 bases and J by 0 bases, and 9 bases separated the two germline ends. The CDR3 nucleotides are TGTGCCAGCAGCTTTCTGACTAGCTCTGGGGCCAACGTCCTGACTTTC. Its translation: CASSFLTSSGANVLTF.

The table lists this clonotype with a few counts. The chain is built from TRBV27 and TRBJ1-1; perhaps TRBD1 as D (5 bases). Germline CDR1 and CDR2: MNHEY and SMNVEV (reference sequence). V lost 0 bases and J 4 bases, leaving 9 bases between the germline ends. There are 14 residues in the CDR3. In nucleotides, the CDR3 is TGTGCCAGCAGTTTATCATGGGACGGCACTGAAGCTTTCTTT. Its protein product is CASSLSWDGTEAFF.

The gene calls are TRBV29-1 and TRBJ1-2; TRBD1 matches at 10 bases. CDR3 size: 14 residues. Germline CDR1 is SQVTM and CDR2 is ANQGSEA. V was clipped by 4 bases and J by 4 bases; unmatched bases: 6. Here the CDR3 DNA reads TGCAGCGTTGGAGGGGACAGGGGTGCCTATGGCTACACCTTC. This encodes CSVGGDRGAYGYTF.

The chain employs TRBV20-1 and TRBJ2-7; 8 nucleotides match TRBD1. J gave up 3 bases and V 0 bases, and 10 bases lay outside the gene matches. Germline V lookup: CDR1 DFQATT, CDR2 SNEGSKA (reference sequence). The CDR3 has 16 residues. The CDR3 loop is CSARDSQAGGFYEQYF. CDR3 coding DNA: TGCAGTGCTAGAGATTCTCAGGCAGGGGGCTTCTACGAGCAGTACTTC.

There are a few counts of this clonotype. This chain connects TRBV9 to TRBJ2-5; possible D gene TRBD2, 7 bases. The CDR3 runs 15 residues. Trimming pared 10 bases from V and 5 bases from J, leaving 24 bases between. Germline CDR1 SGDLS, CDR2 YYNGEE. The CDR3 bases are TGTGCCTCCTCAGGTAGGGGGAGGGGATGGGAGACCCAGTACTTC. The encoded protein is CASSGRGRGWETQYF.

The chain links TRBV5-1 to TRBJ1-4; the match to TRBD1 covers 8 bases. V lost 4 bases, J lost 8 bases, and 7 bases stayed unmatched. This CDR3 is built from 14 residues. The germline V gene has CDR1 SGHRS and CDR2 YFSETQ. The CDR3, as DNA: TGCGCCAGCAGCCGGACAGGGAGGGAGGAAAAACTGTTTTTT. This translates into CASSRTGREEKLFF.

This clonotype was counted between two and nine times. The CDR3 is CASSPSQGLSGNTIYF. The CDR3 DNA reads TGCGCCAGCAGCCCCTCACAGGGCCTCTCTGGAAACACCATATATTTT. The V call is TRBV4-1, the J call TRBJ1-3; D is possibly TRBD1 (6 bases). The germline V and J ends were trimmed by 4 bases and 0 bases, with 13 bases remaining between them. This CDR3 spans 16 amino acids. CDR1 and CDR2 from the germline V gene are MGHRA and YSYEKL.